Sequencing of this T cell receptor (beta chain) was carried out in a study of blood T cell repertoires in COVID-19. Study-wide background: Material from acute and convalescent COVID-19 was sourced from the United States, Italy and Spain. The cDNA or gDNA used as material had been derived from T cells, B-cell-depleted T cells, or PBMCs.

The V segment lost 4 bases and the J segment 1 base; nucleotides outside the gene matches: 4. The length of the CDR3 is 15 residues. Germline loops: CDR1 LGHNA, CDR2 YNFKEQ. Participants came from roughly 24 US areas, aged about 18 to 100 years. Original analysis: Reference gene primer amplification gave nucleated cell count estimates. Profiling relied on immunoSEQ multiplex PCR, and the TCRdb table lists in-frame clones only, not all of them. D and trimming come from the DNA, and the V and J calls and clone size come from that table. The table lists around 200,000 clones, roughly nine tenths of them singletons, with 2% to 2.5% in the top ten.

The sample comprised PBMCs or T cells enriched from blood (not recorded which). The chain recombines TRBV4-2 with TRBJ1-2, with 9 bases matching TRBD1. This clonotype originated in a woman aged 35 to 49 with acute COVID-19. The CDR3 loop reads CASSLRDRDNYGYTF. In DNA, the CDR3 is TGTGCCAGCAGCCTGCGGGACAGGGATAACTATGGCTACACCTTC.